This T cell receptor beta chain comes out of a study of neurological immune-mediated disorders. Study conclusions and caveats: Subjects shared no identical expanded-clone CDR3 amino acid sequences, suggesting private TCR-beta repertoires in all groups.

The table lists this clonotype with many counts. The target antigen is unknown. TCRdb re-called the 5' RACE reads through MiXCR, storing one row per CDR3 protein. The sample shows 50,000 to 60,000 distinct CDR3 sequences, 2.5% of them seen only once. The receptor was derived from a man in his fifties with multiple sclerosis. Sequenced input: PBMCs.

The CDR3: CAWSPPGNTEAFF. CDR3 nucleotide sequence: TGTGCCTGGAGTCCCCCAGGGAACACTGAAGCTTTCTTT. This chain links TRBV30 with TRBJ1-1; D remains ambiguous. The ends were cut back, 2 bases at V and 1 base at J, with 8 bases in the middle. Germline V gene data show CDR1 as GTSNPN and CDR2 as SVGIG (reference sequence). This CDR3 has 13 amino acids.